This TCR beta chain was obtained from a study of blood T cell repertoires in COVID-19. For the study at large: Acute and convalescent COVID-19 samples came from the United States, Italy and Spain. T cells, B-cell-depleted T cells, or PBMCs provided the cDNA or gDNA that served as material.

Original processing methods: Nucleated cell number was recorded as an estimate derived from reference gene primer amplification. The repertoire was sequenced with immunoSEQ multiplex PCR; TCRdb's copy has only in-frame clones and lacks some. D and trimming were read from the DNA, whereas the V and J calls and clone size are those reported in that table. The profile shows more than 100,000 clones, 75% to 90% of them singletons. The source material was peripheral blood. This TCR was sampled from a woman between 65 and 79 years old with acute or convalescent COVID-19.

CDR3 sequence reads: CASRGGTEFTEAFF. Here the CDR3 DNA reads TGTGCCAGCAGAGGCGGGACTGAGTTCACTGAAGCTTTCTTT. This chain links TRBV7-2 with TRBJ1-1; D is perhaps TRBD1 (5 bases). The CDR3 has 14 amino acids. The germline V gene has CDR1 SGHTA and CDR2 FQGNSA. V was pared by 6 bases and J by 4 bases, with 15 bases between.